These T cell receptor beta chains were read from a single sample in a study of T cells after posttransplantation cyclophosphamide. TCRdb's table, derived via immunoSEQ multiplex PCR, lists solely in-frame clones and lacks some. The repertoire has more than 30,000 clones, around nine tenths of them found once; the top ten carry less than 0.25%. The sequenced sample was naive CD4+ T cells sorted from PBMCs. Source of these receptors: a woman in her sixties or seventies in good health, CMV-negative, and a related stem cell transplant donor. Both conserved end residues are part of each CDR3. The D gene is left open where the match is weak. Size is omitted from some rows. Given values are once, few, many or a class for expanded clones.

>.|TRBV5-1|.|TRBJ1-5
CASSPDSNNQPQHF
TGCGCCAGCAGCCCCGACTCGAACAATCAGCCCCAGCATTTT
>.|TRBV2|.|TRBJ1-5
CASTETINQPQHF
TGTGCCAGCACGGAGACCATTAATCAGCCCCAGCATTTT
>.|TRBV5-4|.|TRBJ2-5
CASSLATRLQETQYF
TGTGCCAGCAGCTTGGCAACTAGGCTGCAAGAGACCCAGTACTTC
>.|TRBV18|.|TRBJ2-7
CASSPPNEYEQYF
TGTGCCAGCTCACCACCGAATGAGTACGAGCAGTACTTC
>TRBD2|TRBV6-6|.|TRBJ2-7
CASTLLLAGLHEQYF
TGTGCCAGCACCCTACTACTAGCGGGTCTTCACGAGCAGTACTTC
>TRBD2|TRBV7-3|.|TRBJ2-1
CASRRLAGLSEQFF
TGTGCCAGCAGGCGACTAGCAGGTCTTAGTGAGCAGTTCTTC
>TRBD1|TRBV27|.|TRBJ2-7
CASSSDRTGASSYEQYF
TGTGCCAGCAGTTCTGATAGGACAGGGGCCAGCTCCTACGAGCAGTACTTC
>TRBD1|TRBV18|.|TRBJ1-1
CASSRGQGLEAFF
TGTGCCAGCTCACGGGGACAGGGACTTGAAGCTTTCTTT
>TRBD1|TRBV10-3|.|TRBJ2-5
CAISGDRGQETQYF
TGTGCCATCAGTGGGGACAGGGGCCAAGAGACCCAGTACTTC
>TRBD1|TRBV19|.|TRBJ2-7
CATLATGVYEQYF
TGTGCCACCCTAGCGACAGGGGTCTACGAGCAGTACTTC
>.|TRBV6-5|once|TRBJ1-1
CASSYGQNTEAFF
TGTGCCAGCAGTTACGGCCAGAACACTGAAGCTTTCTTT
>TRBD2|TRBV6-1|once|TRBJ2-5
CASSDSFGGGVGETQYF
TGTGCCAGCAGTGATTCCTTCGGCGGGGGGGTGGGGGAGACCCAGTACTTC
>.|TRBV7-2|few|TRBJ1-3
CASSLDKIGTIYF
TGTGCCAGCAGCTTGGACAAAATAGGCACCATATATTTT
>TRBD2|TRBV30|.|TRBJ2-3
CAWRLASSTDTQYF
TGTGCCTGGAGACTAGCGTCTAGCACAGATACGCAGTATTTT
>.|TRBV7-3|.|TRBJ1-4
CASSFGPGEKLFF
TGTGCCAGCAGCTTTGGACCGGGGGAAAAACTGTTTTTT
>.|TRBV5-4|.|TRBJ2-3
CASSSGGRDGTDTQYF
TGTGCCAGCAGCTCCGGGGGGCGGGATGGGACAGATACGCAGTATTTT
>TRBD2|TRBV30|.|TRBJ2-7
CAWSGTSGSKYEQYF
TGTGCCTGGAGTGGGACTAGCGGGAGTAAGTACGAGCAGTACTTC
>TRBD1|TRBV6-1|.|TRBJ1-3
CASRLPTGAGNTIYF
TGTGCCAGCAGACTACCGACAGGGGCTGGAAACACCATATATTTT
>TRBD2|TRBV5-1|.|TRBJ2-7
CASSFIAGGIYEQYF
TGCGCCAGCAGCTTTATAGCGGGGGGGATCTACGAGCAGTACTTC
>.|TRBV27|.|TRBJ2-7
CASSPYTGSSYEQYF
TGTGCCAGCAGTCCATACACAGGGAGCTCCTACGAGCAGTACTTC
>TRBD2|TRBV9|once|TRBJ2-3
CASSPRTSPPTDTQYF
TGTGCCAGCAGCCCTCGGACTAGCCCCCCCACAGATACGCAGTATTTT
>.|TRBV6-5|.|TRBJ2-1
CASSYSPRPGYNEQFF
TGTGCCAGCAGTTACTCGCCCAGACCGGGGTACAATGAGCAGTTCTTC
>.|TRBV13|.|TRBJ1-6
CASSSRARTYNSPLHF
TGTGCCAGCAGCTCGAGGGCGAGGACCTATAATTCACCCCTCCACTTT
>.|TRBV30|.|TRBJ2-4
CAWSFGKASKNIQYF
TGTGCCTGGAGTTTCGGTAAAGCAAGCAAAAACATTCAGTACTTC
>TRBD1|TRBV7-3|.|TRBJ2-1
CASSLGQGREQFF
TGTGCCAGCAGCCTCGGACAGGGCCGAGAGCAGTTCTTC
>.|TRBV15|.|TRBJ1-5
CATSRDQGQPQHF
TGTGCCACCAGCAGAGATCAGGGTCAGCCCCAGCATTTT
>.|TRBV29-1|.|TRBJ1-1
CSVVAGLNTEAFF
TGCAGCGTTGTTGCGGGGCTGAACACTGAAGCTTTCTTT
>.|TRBV5-1|.|TRBJ2-5
CASSLGAVRETQYF
TGCGCCAGCAGCTTGGGTGCGGTTCGAGAGACCCAGTACTTC
>.|TRBV2|.|TRBJ2-3
CASSEASREDTQYF
TGTGCCAGCAGTGAAGCGTCAAGGGAGGATACGCAGTATTTT
>.|TRBV28|.|TRBJ1-2
CASSLGGYNYGYTF
TGTGCCAGCAGTTTAGGAGGGTATAACTATGGCTACACCTTC
>TRBD2|TRBV10-1|few|TRBJ2-3
CASSETSGGTDTQYF
TGCGCCAGCAGTGAAACTAGCGGGGGAACAGATACGCAGTATTTT
>TRBD1|TRBV6-1|.|TRBJ1-2
CASGQGRPNYGYTF
TGTGCCAGCGGACAGGGCCGACCTAACTATGGCTACACCTTC
>.|TRBV9|.|TRBJ2-3
CASSVAGRDTQYF
TGTGCCAGCAGCGTAGCTGGCAGGGATACGCAGTATTTT
>TRBD1|TRBV5-4|few|TRBJ2-7
CASSIDRVGEQYF
TGTGCCAGCAGCATAGACAGGGTGGGTGAGCAGTACTTC
>.|TRBV6-5|.|TRBJ2-1
CASRRAAPSYNEQFF
TGTGCCAGCAGGAGAGCGGCCCCCTCCTACAATGAGCAGTTCTTC
>TRBD1|TRBV9|.|TRBJ1-1
CASSPGTGGRSQREAFF
TGTGCCAGCAGCCCGGGGACAGGGGGCCGCTCCCAGCGTGAAGCTTTCTTT
>TRBD1|TRBV6-5|.|TRBJ1-3
CASRPGQGFYTIYF
TGTGCCAGCAGGCCGGGACAGGGGTTCTACACCATATATTTT
>TRBD1|TRBV2|.|TRBJ1-1
CASSSGQGAPTEAFF
TGTGCCAGCAGTTCGGGACAGGGGGCACCCACTGAAGCTTTCTTT
>.|TRBV9|.|TRBJ2-2
CASSVERGIPGELFF
TGTGCCAGCAGCGTAGAGAGAGGGATTCCCGGGGAGCTGTTTTTT
>.|TRBV14|few|TRBJ1-4
CASSRQLGLGEKLFF
TGTGCCAGCAGCCGGCAGCTGGGCCTTGGGGAAAAACTGTTTTTT
>TRBD1|TRBV4-3|.|TRBJ2-3
CASSQGQGYVSSDTQYF
TGCGCCAGCAGCCAGGGACAGGGTTATGTTTCGTCTGATACGCAGTATTTT
>TRBD2|TRBV6-5|.|TRBJ2-7
CASSSKAGATEQYF
TGTGCCAGCAGCTCAAAAGCGGGAGCCACTGAGCAGTACTTC
>TRBD1|TRBV28|.|TRBJ1-5
CASRTSLRDRSNQPQHF
TGTGCCAGCAGGACTAGTCTCCGGGACAGAAGCAATCAGCCCCAGCATTTT
>TRBD1|TRBV5-1|.|TRBJ2-7
CASSFSTGPAYEQYF
TGCGCCAGCAGCTTCTCGACAGGGCCTGCCTACGAGCAGTACTTC
>TRBD2|TRBV9|.|TRBJ2-3
CASSVAAGVHKDTQYF
TGTGCCAGCAGCGTAGCAGCGGGGGTTCATAAAGATACGCAGTATTTT
>.|TRBV28|.|TRBJ1-2
CASGTGLANYGYTF
TGTGCCAGCGGCACAGGGCTTGCCAACTATGGCTACACCTTC
>TRBD2|TRBV30|.|TRBJ2-5
CAVRTSGRTGETQYF
TGTGCCGTAAGGACTAGCGGGAGGACGGGAGAGACCCAGTACTTC